This TCR beta chain is from a study of blood T cells in healthy people across ages. Study-level points and caveats: Per million T cells, the diversity of TCR beta decreased roughly linearly as age advanced.

A few counts support this clonotype. Its antigen is not identified. The use of a sample-barcoded 5' primer and a J-beta primer mix characterized a second PCR of roughly 6 to 12 cycles. From the 5' RACE reads, TCRdb called clonotypes with MiXCR, one entry per CDR3 protein. The sample has about 640,000 distinct CDR3 sequences; 25% to 35% are singletons. The germline CDR1 and CDR2 sequences are DFQATT and SNEGSKA (reference sequence). V shed 6 bases, J shed 6 bases, and the junction held 13 bases outside the gene matches. CDR3 length equals 15 residues. Material: blood. The receptor's source is a woman at least 80 years old in good health. The V and J genes are TRBV20-1 and TRBJ2-3, with 9 bases aligning to TRBD2. This chain's CDR3 is CSASGRGGPMDTQYF. CDR3 nucleotides: TGCAGTGCCTCGGGGCGGGGGGGCCCAATGGATACGCAGTATTTT.